This TCR beta chain was identified during a study of T-cell memory formation after mild COVID-19. Study-level points and caveats: Later expanders leaned CD4+, whereas clones that contracted between day 15 and 85 were balanced CD4/CD8. SARS-CoV-2 specificity of second-wave clones peaking day 37 was unconfirmed.

This clonotype was seen only a few times. Its antigen is not identified. Employing constant-segment primers, 5'RACE generated TCR alpha and TCR beta cDNA libraries bearing sample barcodes and UMIs. TCRdb recomputed calls from the 5' RACE reads with MiXCR, one row per CDR3 protein. The sample has some 290,000 distinct CDR3 sequences; 15% to 20% are singletons. Source material: PBMCs or a T cell subset sorted from them (not recorded which). This sequence was found in a man aged 18 to 30 who had mild COVID-19 (a few samples of this study predate the infection). Cell type and time point are not known.

CDR3 DNA: TGTGCCAGCAGCCAAGAGATCCAACAGGGGGACGAGCAGTACTTC. Its translation: CASSQEIQQGDEQYF. This chain links TRBV4-2 with TRBJ2-7; 8 bases align to TRBD1. Germline CDR1 LGHNA, CDR2 YNFKEQ. The CDR3 loop spans 15 amino acids. The trim removed 0 bases at V and 5 bases at J, leaving 6 bases unmatched.